This note documents a single TCR beta chain sequence. The CDR3 is made up of 13 amino acids. The germline gives CDR1 LNHNV, CDR2 YYDKDF (reference sequence). Trimming took off 1 base at V and 7 bases at J, with 11 bases between the two ends. CD45RO-negative cells were positively selected for CCR7, leaving out terminally differentiated effector memory CD45RA+ cells. The record originates from a study of shared clonotypes between healthy human individuals. Original processing methods: There were no quality scores in the junction-only immunoSEQ sequences, so filtering differed. The table came from immunoSEQ multiplex PCR; TCRdb's copy has only in-frame clones and leaves some out. That table supplies the V and J calls and clone size; D and trimming were determined from the DNA. The data show roughly 2.1 million clones, about 93% seen once.

The receptor was isolated from a man aged 18 to 30 in good health. Some clones in this sample may be carry-over from other donors' samples. The chain links TRBV15 to TRBJ2-7; D call uncertain. The specimen was naive CD8+ T cells from PBMCs. The CDR3 loop reads CATSRGGSWEQYF. The CDR3 coding sequence is TGTGCCACCAGCAGAGGGGGTAGCTGGGAGCAGTACTTC.